A single sample is the source of the 15 T cell receptor beta chains below, sequenced in a study of shared clonotypes between healthy human individuals. Terminally differentiated effector memory CD45RA+ cells were left out of the naive CD8 fraction, which was CD45RO-negative and positively selected for CCR7. The protocol was immunoSEQ multiplex PCR, while the TCRdb copy is restricted to in-frame clones and leaves out a portion. The sample holds roughly 590,000 clones, roughly 96% seen once. Material: naive CD8+ T cells sorted from blood. Every receptor here comes from a woman in her twenties or thirties in good health.

J is TRBJ1-4 and V is TRBV27; no clear D gene. The ends were cut back, 4 bases at V and 2 bases at J, with 8 bases in the middle. Germline V CDR1 and CDR2: MNHEY, SMNVEV (reference sequence). CDR3 length: 14 amino acids. CDR3 sequence (DNA): TGTGCCAGCAGTTCCAGGTCTACTAATGAAAAACTGTTTTTT. It translates to CASSSRSTNEKLFF.

CDR3 sequence reads: CASSLWRSRTVNQPQHF. CDR3 coding DNA: TGTGCCAGCAGTTTATGGAGGTCAAGGACAGTCAATCAGCCCCAGCATTTT. The rearrangement joins TRBV28 to TRBJ1-5; tentatively, D is TRBD1 (6 bases). The CDR3 runs to 17 residues. Per the germline V gene, CDR1 is MDHEN and CDR2 is SYDVKM. V gave up 0 bases and J gave up 3 bases, with 15 bases separating them. The whole variable domain, remainder taken from reference TRBV28 and TRBJ1-5, is DVKVTQSSRYLVKRTGEKVFLECVQDMDHENMFWYRQDPGLGLRLIYFSYDVKMKEKGDIPEGYSVSREKKERFSLILESASTNQTSMYLCASSLWRSRTVNQPQHFGDGTRLSIL.

The chain couples TRBV4-1 to TRBJ2-1, with TRBD2 identical over 8 bases. This CDR3 has 16 amino acids. V lost 3 bases and J lost 10; bases outside the gene matches: 14. CDR1 MGHRA and CDR2 YSYEKL come from the germline V gene. The CDR3: CASSQREREQSVEQFF. In DNA form, the CDR3 reads TGCGCCAGCAGCCAGCGAGAGCGGGAGCAAAGTGTCGAGCAGTTCTTC.

Written as DNA, the CDR3 is TGTGCCAGCAGTTTATCAGGGGATTTTTACGAGCAGTACTTC. Residues: CASSLSGDFYEQYF. The V and J genes are TRBV27 and TRBJ2-7; D is perhaps TRBD1 (5 bases). The CDR3 has 14 residues. The ends were cut back, 0 bases at V and 4 bases at J, with 10 bases in the middle. Looked up from germline, CDR1 is MNHEY and CDR2 is SMNVEV (reference sequence).

The chain carries TRBV28 and TRBJ2-5; TRBD2 agrees at 9 bases. Germline CDR1 MDHEN, CDR2 SYDVKM. CDR3 length equals 14 residues. V lost 10 bases, J lost 0 bases, and 6 bases stayed unmatched. The CDR3 bases are TGTGCCACCAGACTAGCGGAGAACCAAGAGACCCAGTACTTC. This sequence encodes CATRLAENQETQYF. The variable domain in full, with the rest retrieved from reference TRBV28 and TRBJ2-5, is DVKVTQSSRYLVKRTGEKVFLECVQDMDHENMFWYRQDPGLGLRLIYFSYDVKMKEKGDIPEGYSVSREKKERFSLILESASTNQTSMYLCATRLAENQETQYFGPGTRLLVL.

Only one count was recorded for this clone. CDR3 bases: TGCAGCGTGGACACAGGAGGGGACACTGAAGCTTTCTTT. Protein sequence: CSVDTGGDTEAFF. The chain combines TRBV29-1 with TRBJ1-1; a weak D match, TRBD1 (5 bases). V lost 6 bases to trimming and J lost 3 bases, with 14 bases between them. Germline CDR1 reads SQVTM; CDR2 reads ANQGSEA. CDR3 size: 13 residues. Supplemented by reference TRBV29-1 and TRBJ1-1, the full variable domain reads SAVISQKPSRDICQRGTSLTIQCQVDSQVTMMFWYRQQPGQSLTLIATANQGSEATYESGFVIDKFPISRPNLTFSTLTVSNMSPEDSSIYLCSVDTGGDTEAFFGQGTRLTVV.

This rearrangement joins TRBV7-9 to TRBJ2-5; D unresolved. The V end was cut by 2 bases, the J end by 2 bases, with 6 bases between. Germline-derived CDR1 and CDR2 are SEHNR and FQNEAQ (reference sequence). The CDR3 length is 13 residues. CDR3 nucleotide sequence: TGTGCCAGCAGCTTATACAGACAAGAGACCCAGTACTTC. This gives the protein CASSLYRQETQYF. The complete variable domain, with remaining parts taken from reference TRBV7-9 and TRBJ2-5, reads DTGVSQNPRHKITKRGQNVTFRCDPISEHNRLYWYRQTLGQGPEFLTYFQNEAQLEKSRLLSDRFSAERPKGSFSTLEIQRTEQGDSAMYLCASSLYRQETQYFGPGTRLLVL.

The J gene is TRBJ1-2, the V gene TRBV19; 9 nucleotides match TRBD1. This CDR3 comprises 18 residues. V lost 5 bases to trimming and J lost 4 bases; unmatched junction nucleotides: 17. Germline CDR1 is LNHDA and CDR2 is SQIVND (reference sequence). The CDR3 DNA sequence: TGTGCCAGTAGTGGGGACAGGGTGACCAGGGACGACCCCTATGGCTACACCTTC. This translates into CASSGDRVTRDDPYGYTF.

The chain uses TRBV4-2 and TRBJ2-5; no clear D. Near its end, the DNA agrees better with TRBJ2-7, so the J call may be wrong. The CDR3 extends over 17 amino acids. Germline values: CDR1 LGHNA, CDR2 YNFKEQ. The CDR3 here is CASSQGPLRTDTYEQYF. CDR3 nucleotide sequence: TGTGCCAGCAGCCAAGGACCTTTAAGGACCGATACCTACGAGCAGTACTTC.

The gene calls are TRBV9 and TRBJ2-7; no clear D gene. The germline V and J ends were trimmed by 0 bases and 4 bases, with 11 bases remaining between them. Looked up from germline, CDR1 is SGDLS and CDR2 is YYNGEE. This CDR3 is built from 14 residues. The CDR3 DNA reads as TGTGCCAGCAGCGTAGGTGGGATGGGGTACGAGCAGTACTTC. As protein: CASSVGGMGYEQYF.

The V and J genes are TRBV4-1 and TRBJ1-1, with D tentatively TRBD1 (5 bases). Trimming left V 0 bases short and J 6 bases short, with 11 bases between. CDR3 length: 14 amino acids. Germline values: CDR1 MGHRA, CDR2 YSYEKL. As DNA, the CDR3 is TGCGCCAGCAGCCAAGATGCGGGGGTGGCTGAAGCTTTCTTT. It encodes CASSQDAGVAEAFF.

The rearrangement uses TRBV15 and TRBJ1-1, with D perhaps matching TRBD1 (5 bases). Germline V gene data show CDR1 as LNHNV and CDR2 as YYDKDF (reference sequence). Trimming stripped 4 bases from V and 4 bases from J, with 13 bases between. The CDR3 has 14 amino acids. CDR3 amino acids: CATSTRAGGTEAFF. The CDR3 DNA reads as TGTGCCACCAGCACCAGGGCGGGGGGCACTGAAGCTTTCTTT.

The chain combines TRBV6-5 with TRBJ2-7, with 14 bases matching TRBD2. V dropped 4 bases and J dropped 7; count of bases not matched to a gene: 9. The CDR3 spans 16 residues. CDR1 and CDR2 from the germline V gene are MNHEY and SVGAGI. The CDR3 loop is CASSSATSGRALEQYF. For the CDR3, the DNA is TGTGCCAGCAGTTCCGCGACTAGCGGGAGGGCGTTGGAGCAGTACTTC.

This clone appeared a single time. The chain carries TRBV27 and TRBJ2-1, with D perhaps matching TRBD2 (7 bases). The CDR3 length is 15 residues. Trimming stripped 6 bases from V and 7 bases from J, with 19 bases between. Per the germline V gene, CDR1 is MNHEY and CDR2 is SMNVEV (reference sequence). The CDR3 reads CASRLTGGQGNEQFF. The DNA for the CDR3 is TGTGCCAGCAGGCTAACGGGGGGCCAGGGGAATGAGCAGTTCTTC.

The V gene is TRBV5-6, the J gene TRBJ1-5; TRBD1 aligns across 8 bases. Germline V gene data show CDR1 as SGHDT and CDR2 as YYEEEE. The CDR3 totals 15 residues. J was trimmed by 2 bases and V by 4 bases; bases with no gene match: 5. The DNA of the CDR3 is TGTGCCAGCAGCATCGGGACAGGAGGCAATCAGCCCCAGCATTTT. It is translated as CASSIGTGGNQPQHF.